This entry lists 24 T cell receptor beta chains sequenced from one sample in a study of blood T cell repertoires in COVID-19. Assay used: immunoSEQ multiplex PCR; TCRdb lists only in-frame clones, some missing. The sample comprises over 110,000 clones, roughly 80% of which are singletons, and 3.5% rests with the top ten. Sequencing was performed on peripheral blood. These receptors all stem from a man in his sixties or seventies who had recovered from COVID-19.

The chain links TRBV7-6 to TRBJ2-1, with D perhaps matching TRBD1 (6 bases). Germline V CDR1 and CDR2: SGHVS, FNYEAQ. The V gene lost 8 bases and the J gene lost 10 bases, with 24 bases spanning the gap. The CDR3 totals 15 residues. CDR3 DNA sequence: TGTGCCAGCTCCCCCGGGCAGGGGTCTTTTAGGGAGCAGTTCTTC. Translation gives CASSPGQGSFREQFF.

This clone was counted between two and nine times. This rearrangement joins TRBV7-9 to TRBJ1-1, with a weak D call TRBD1 (6 bases). CDR3 length: 14 residues. The germline V gene has CDR1 SEHNR and CDR2 FQNEAQ (reference sequence). V lost 8 bases and J 2 bases, leaving 15 bases between the germline ends. CDR3 sequence reads: CASAGQWDNTEAFF. For the CDR3, the DNA is TGTGCCAGCGCCGGACAGTGGGACAACACTGAAGCTTTCTTT.

The chain employs TRBV18 and TRBJ1-3, with 7 bases lining up with TRBD1. There are 16 residues in the CDR3. Germline loops: CDR1 KGHSH, CDR2 LQKENI. Germline trimming cut 3 bases from V and 0 bases from J; bases unmatched to any gene: 5. The DNA of the CDR3 is TGTGCCAGCTCACCCGAACAGGGGCGCTCTGGAAACACCATATATTTT. It specifies CASSPEQGRSGNTIYF.

The rearrangement links TRBV23-1 to TRBJ2-5; no firm D call. Being an ORF, TRBV23-1 has a function that is uncertain. V lost 7 bases and J 2 bases, leaving 14 bases between the germline ends. This CDR3 comprises 14 residues. CDR3 loop: CASKSWAVQETQYF. As DNA, the CDR3 is TGCGCCAGCAAGTCCTGGGCAGTTCAAGAGACCCAGTACTTC.

The rearrangement joins TRBV24-1 to TRBJ2-7; D is perhaps TRBD2 (5 bases). The germline gives CDR1 KGHDR, CDR2 SFDVKD. This CDR3 comprises 12 residues. The V end lost 4 bases, the J end lost 4 bases, and 7 bases lay between the germline ends. CDR3 coding DNA: TGTGCCACCAGTGAGGGGAGATACGAGCAGTACTTC. Protein product: CATSEGRYEQYF.

The rearrangement joins TRBV9 to TRBJ1-6; 7 bases line up with TRBD1. Germline loops: CDR1 SGDLS, CDR2 YYNGEE. Trimming removed 3 bases from V and 10 bases from J; junction bases left unmatched: 10. The CDR3 runs 15 residues. The CDR3 sequence: CASSATTGSKSPLHF. The CDR3 nucleotides are TGTGCCAGCAGCGCAACGACAGGGAGTAAATCACCCCTCCACTTT.

The chain is built from TRBV27 and TRBJ2-1, with TRBD1 identical over 9 bases. This CDR3 comprises 17 residues. V was pared by 5 bases and J by 5 bases, with 13 bases of the junction left unmatched. Germline V gene lookup returns CDR1 MNHEY and CDR2 SMNVEV (reference sequence). CDR3 DNA: TGTGCCAGCAGTATGCCGACCGGGACAGGGATCAACAATGAGCAGTTCTTC. Its translation is CASSMPTGTGINNEQFF.

The chain is built from TRBV2 and TRBJ1-5; D might be TRBD1 (6 bases). Germline V gene lookup returns CDR1 SNHLY and CDR2 FYNNEI. This CDR3 has 15 amino acids. Trimming removed 4 bases at V and 4 bases at J, with 14 bases between. In nucleotides, the CDR3 is TGTGCCAGCAGTGCCGGGACAAATCCTAATCAGCCCCAGCATTTT. Translated, it gives CASSAGTNPNQPQHF.

There are a few counts of this clone. The V and J genes are TRBV3-1 (or the pseudogene TRBV3-2) and TRBJ2-3, with D unresolved. Germline V gives CDR1 LGHDT, CDR2 YNNKEL (reference sequence). Deletions cut 1 base from V and 5 bases from J, with 7 bases between. The CDR3 extends over 13 amino acids. CDR3 protein: CASSQVQRDTQYF. CDR3 sequence (DNA): TGTGCCAGCAGCCAAGTTCAGCGAGATACGCAGTATTTT.

This rearrangement joins TRBV4-3 to TRBJ2-3; 8 bases are a match to TRBD2. Germline CDR1 LGHNA, CDR2 YSLEER. The CDR3 consists of 17 residues. Trimming at V came to 3 bases and at J to 1 base, leaving 9 bases not matched to a gene. CDR3 bases: TGCGCCAGCAGCCAGGGTGCGGGGGGCGCGGGCACAGATACGCAGTATTTT. As protein: CASSQGAGGAGTDTQYF.

The chain links TRBV4-1 to TRBJ2-1; tentatively, D is TRBD2 (5 bases). The V end lost 3 bases, the J end lost 4 bases, and 13 bases lay between the germline ends. CDR3 length: 15 residues. Germline CDR1 MGHRA, CDR2 YSYEKL. The DNA for the CDR3 is TGCGCCAGCAGCCAGTTAGACCGGGAATACAATGAGCAGTTCTTC. It specifies CASSQLDREYNEQFF.

This clone came up a few times. The genes are TRBV6-6 and TRBJ2-7; TRBD2 agrees at 9 bases. Germline values: CDR1 MNHNY, CDR2 SVGAGI (reference sequence). The junction had 14 bases not matched to a gene; V was cut back by 4 bases and J by 7 bases. The CDR3 runs 16 residues. The chain's CDR3 is CASSLDPGLASLEQYF. CDR3 bases: TGTGCCAGCAGTTTAGATCCGGGACTAGCTTCTTTAGAGCAGTACTTC.

This clone was observed a handful of times. CDR3 DNA sequence: TGTGCCAGCAGCCCTACCGGGACTAGCTATGAGCAGTTCTTC. It encodes CASSPTGTSYEQFF. This chain uses TRBV7-2 with TRBJ2-1; 9 bases are a match to TRBD2. Trimming took 5 bases from V and 8 from J; bases not matched to a gene: 7. The CDR3 has 14 amino acids. From germline, CDR1 is SGHTA and CDR2 FQGNSA.

The chain recombines TRBV6-4 with TRBJ2-1; 8 nucleotides line up with TRBD2. Germline CDR1 reads MRHNA; CDR2 reads SNTAGT. The V and J ends lost 5 bases and 3 bases, in that order; junction bases with no gene match: 9. CDR3 size: 16 residues. The CDR3 nucleotides are TGTGCCAGCAGTCCCCAAGCGGGAGCCATCTACAATGAGCAGTTCTTC. This codes for CASSPQAGAIYNEQFF.

V usage is TRBV7-6 and J usage is TRBJ2-7; the match to TRBD2 covers 8 bases. CDR1 is SGHVS, CDR2 FNYEAQ, per germline. CDR3 length equals 15 residues. V shed 3 bases and J 3 bases; nucleotides not matched to a gene: 7. Written as DNA, the CDR3 is TGTGCCAGCAGCTTTTCGGCTAGCGGGTACTACGAGCAGTACTTC. Translation: CASSFSASGYYEQYF.

The gene calls are TRBV30 and TRBJ2-5; 8 bases are a match to TRBD2. The trim removed 5 bases at V and 5 bases at J, leaving 7 bases unmatched. The germline CDR1 and CDR2 sequences are GTSNPN and SVGIG (reference sequence). The CDR3 runs to 13 residues. In DNA form, the CDR3 reads TGTGCCTGGGAAGCGGGAGTTTTGGAGACCCAGTACTTC. Residues: CAWEAGVLETQYF.

This clone was seen a handful of times. This chain connects TRBV5-1 to TRBJ1-2, with D tentatively TRBD1 (6 bases). CDR3 length: 16 amino acids. V lost 4 bases, J lost 6 bases, and 22 bases lay in between. CDR1 SGHRS and CDR2 YFSETQ come from the germline V gene. The CDR3, as DNA: TGCGCCAGCAGCCTCCCTAGGGGGGGGCGAGCAGATGGCTACACCTTC. It yields the protein CASSLPRGGRADGYTF.

The chain couples TRBV2 to TRBJ2-7; no definite D call. CDR3 length equals 10 residues. The V and J ends lost 6 bases and 4 bases respectively, with 4 bases between them. Germline CDR1 and CDR2: SNHLY and FYNNEI. CDR3 loop: CASSVYEQYF. The DNA of the CDR3 is TGTGCCAGCAGCGTATACGAGCAGTACTTC.

V usage is TRBV4-1 and J usage is TRBJ2-3; 8 positions match TRBD2. The germline V gene encodes CDR1 MGHRA and CDR2 YSYEKL. J lost 4 bases, V lost 2 bases, and 5 bases had no gene match. There are 15 residues in the CDR3. CDR3 residues: CASSQYSGNADTQYF. CDR3 in DNA: TGCGCCAGCAGCCAATATAGCGGGAACGCAGATACGCAGTATTTT.

This CDR3 is CATEASGNTIYF. The CDR3 bases are TGTGCCACCGAAGCCTCTGGAAACACCATATATTTT. J is TRBJ1-3 and V is TRBV10-3; no clear D gene. V dropped 10 bases and J dropped 0 bases, with 7 bases sitting between them. The CDR3 is 12 amino acids. CDR1 and CDR2 from the germline V gene are ENHRY and SYGVKD.

The CDR3 is CATSLGGGGRYNEQFF. CDR3 in DNA: TGTGCCACCAGTTTGGGCGGGGGCGGACGCTACAATGAGCAGTTCTTC. The chain recombines TRBV24-1 with TRBJ2-1; tentatively, D is TRBD2 (7 bases). Germline lookup yields CDR1 KGHDR and CDR2 SFDVKD. The V end lost 6 bases, the J end lost 3 bases, and 17 bases lay between the germline ends. The CDR3 consists of 16 residues.

The chain joins TRBV14 to TRBJ2-3, with a weak D call TRBD2 (6 bases). Germline V gives CDR1 SGHDN, CDR2 FVKESK. The CDR3 sequence is 17 residues long. The V and J ends lost 3 bases and 2 bases respectively, with 18 bases between them. The CDR3 here is CASSHFFSGTDTDTQYF. The CDR3 DNA is TGTGCCAGCAGCCACTTTTTTAGCGGAACAGACACAGATACGCAGTATTTT.

V usage is TRBV6-6 and J usage is TRBJ2-3; 9 bases agree with TRBD1. Germline V gene data show CDR1 as MNHNY and CDR2 as SVGAGI (reference sequence). The CDR3 covers 15 residues. V dropped 5 bases and J dropped 2; count of bases not matched to a gene: 5. The CDR3 region has the DNA TGTGCCAGCAGTCGGGGGACAGGGATCACAGATACGCAGTATTTT. Its protein is CASSRGTGITDTQYF.

This rearrangement joins TRBV2 to TRBJ2-1; perhaps TRBD1 as D (7 bases). V was trimmed by 6 bases and J by 8 bases, leaving 17 bases between them. The CDR3 is made up of 14 amino acids. CDR1 is SNHLY, CDR2 FYNNEI, per germline. Here the CDR3 DNA reads TGTGCCAGCAGCAGGGGGACTCGAAGGGATGAGCAGTTCTTC. Translating it yields CASSRGTRRDEQFF.